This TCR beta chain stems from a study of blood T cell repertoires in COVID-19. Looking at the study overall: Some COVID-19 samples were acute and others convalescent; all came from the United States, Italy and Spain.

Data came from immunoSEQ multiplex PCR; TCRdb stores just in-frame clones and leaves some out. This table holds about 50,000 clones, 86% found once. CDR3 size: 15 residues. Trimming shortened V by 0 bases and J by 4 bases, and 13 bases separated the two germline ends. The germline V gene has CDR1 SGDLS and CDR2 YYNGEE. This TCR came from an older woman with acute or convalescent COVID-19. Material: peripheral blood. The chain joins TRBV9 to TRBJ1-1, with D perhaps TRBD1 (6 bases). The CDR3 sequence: CASSVAPGAGTEAFF. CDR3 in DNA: TGTGCCAGCAGCGTAGCCCCAGGGGCGGGCACTGAAGCTTTCTTT.